A single sample is the source of the 17 T cell receptor beta chains below, sequenced in a study of early T cells in non-severe SARS-CoV-2 infection. One entry per CDR3 protein, called by TCRdb with MiXCR from the 5' RACE reads. The sample holds about 66,000 distinct CDR3 sequences; 8% to 9.5% are singletons and the top ten take roughly 3.2%. Sequenced input: whole blood. The receptors derive from an adult who was a healthcare worker with PCR-confirmed SARS-CoV-2 infection or an uninfected control (not recorded which).

This clonotype was counted at least ten times. This chain uses TRBV20-1 with TRBJ2-3, with D possibly TRBD1 on 6 matching bases. The V end was cut by 6 bases, the J end by 5 bases, with 18 bases between. Germline V gives CDR1 DFQATT, CDR2 SNEGSKA (reference sequence). The CDR3 has 14 amino acids. CDR3: CSACAVVQGDTQYF. In DNA, the CDR3 is TGCAGTGCCTGCGCCGTGGTACAGGGAGATACGCAGTATTTT.

This clonotype was picked up many times. The chain joins TRBV28 to TRBJ1-5, with TRBD1 identical over 7 bases. V shed 1 base and J 5 bases; nucleotides not matched to a gene: 14. Germline-derived CDR1 and CDR2 are MDHEN and SYDVKM. This CDR3 contains 18 residues. CDR3 sequence: CASSLSTGIGSVDQPQHF. CDR3 in DNA: TGTGCCAGCAGTTTATCGACAGGGATTGGATCTGTAGATCAGCCCCAGCATTTT.

This clonotype was seen only a few times. The chain joins TRBV3-1 to TRBJ1-1, with D unclear. Trimming shortened V by 4 bases and J by 5 bases, and 14 bases separated the two germline ends. The germline V gene encodes CDR1 LGHDT and CDR2 YNNKEL (reference sequence). The CDR3 spans 14 residues. This CDR3 reads CASSLERGWTEAFF. In DNA, the CDR3 is TGTGCCAGCAGCCTCGAGCGGGGATGGACTGAAGCTTTCTTT.

Only a few counts were recorded for this clonotype. The V and J genes are TRBV20-1 and TRBJ1-1, with D unresolved. V was trimmed by 3 bases and J by 3 bases, leaving 5 bases between them. CDR1 is DFQATT and CDR2 is SNEGSKA in the germline V gene (reference sequence). CDR3 length: 11 amino acids. CDR3 nucleotides: TGCAGTGCTAGCATGGACACTGAAGCTTTCTTT. Amino acid sequence: CSASMDTEAFF.

Remarks on this clonotype: A read error is possible here, since a much larger clone lies one base away. The conserved phenylalanine or tryptophan normally closing the CDR3 is absent here, so this likely arose from a read error. V is TRBV20-1 and J is TRBJ2-2; 8 bases agree with TRBD2. The ends lost 6 bases at V and 2 bases at J; junction bases unmatched: 5. Germline V gene lookup returns CDR1 DFQATT and CDR2 SNEGSKA (reference sequence). The CDR3 has 14 amino acids. In DNA, the CDR3 is TGCAGTGCCGACAGCGGGAGTAACACCGGGGAGCTGTTTTCT. Protein sequence: CSADSGSNTGELFS.

The chain employs TRBV7-6 and TRBJ2-7; TRBD1 or TRBD2 may be the D gene (5 bases each). Trimming left V 2 bases short and J 1 base short, with 9 bases between. This CDR3 is 14 amino acids long. CDR1 and CDR2 (germline): SGHVS, FNYEAQ. CDR3 in DNA: TGTGCCAGCAGCTTACGGGACCAGTCCTACGAGCAGTACTTC. This gives the protein CASSLRDQSYEQYF.

The genes are TRBV7-9 and TRBJ1-2; TRBD1 matches at 8 bases. The CDR3 extends over 16 amino acids. Trimming at V came to 6 bases and at J to 2 bases, leaving 11 bases not matched to a gene. Germline V gene sequence: CDR1 SEHNR, CDR2 FQNEAQ (reference sequence). The CDR3 spells CASRDPKDRANYGYTF. Here the CDR3 DNA reads TGTGCCAGCAGAGATCCGAAGGACAGGGCAAACTATGGCTACACCTTC.

This clonotype was observed a handful of times. The chain is built from TRBV14 and TRBJ2-3; D gene ambiguous. V gave up 0 bases and J gave up 3 bases, with 16 bases separating them. From germline, CDR1 is SGHDN and CDR2 FVKESK. The length of the CDR3 is 17 residues. This chain's CDR3 is CASSQDLDFFTTDTQYF. The CDR3 region has the DNA TGTGCCAGCAGCCAAGATCTAGATTTCTTCACTACAGATACGCAGTATTTT.

The chain combines TRBV6-5 with TRBJ2-3; unclear D gene. This CDR3 comprises 11 residues. Trimming shortened V by 4 bases and J by 8 bases, and 7 bases separated the two germline ends. CDR1 is MNHEY, CDR2 SVGAGI, per germline. The CDR3, as DNA: TGTGCCAGCAGTTGGTGCGGTACGCAGTATTTT. Amino acid sequence: CASSWCGTQYF.

The V gene is TRBV7-3, the J gene TRBJ2-1, with D possibly being TRBD2 (7 bases). The CDR3 consists of 17 residues. Deletions cut 5 bases from V and 3 bases from J, with 20 bases between. In germline, CDR1 is SGHTA, CDR2 FQGTGA. CDR3 nucleotide sequence: TGTGCCAGCAGCCCGGACAGAGCCCGGGGGGTCTACAATGAGCAGTTCTTC. It codes for CASSPDRARGVYNEQFF.

This clonotype was seen just once. V is TRBV12-3 or TRBV12-4 and J is TRBJ2-6; D is unclear. Trimming took off 1 base at V and 3 bases at J, with 7 bases between the two ends. CDR3 length: 15 amino acids. Here the CDR3 reads CASSLGQFGANVLTF. DNA for the CDR3: TGTGCCAGCAGTTTAGGTCAATTTGGGGCCAACGTCCTGACTTTC.

This clonotype came up a few times. The chain recombines TRBV7-9 with TRBJ1-6, with D uncertain. V lost 11 bases and J lost 5, with 10 bases in between. This CDR3 contains 12 residues. Germline values: CDR1 SEHNR, CDR2 FQNEAQ (reference sequence). The CDR3 coding sequence is TGTGCCTGTGGAACGAATAATTCACCCCTCCACTTT. Amino acids: CACGTNNSPLHF.

The chain employs TRBV19 and TRBJ2-1; the match to TRBD2 covers 7 bases. With 5 bases clipped from V and 7 bases from J, the junction kept 17 bases outside the gene matches. The CDR3 is 17 residues long. Germline V gene data show CDR1 as LNHDA and CDR2 as SQIVND (reference sequence). CDR3 bases: TGTGCCAGTAGTCCACCCCCGGGGAGCGGGGTTTTGAATGAGCAGTTCTTC. This sequence encodes CASSPPPGSGVLNEQFF. The full variable domain, with the rest looked up from reference TRBV19 and TRBJ2-1, is DGGITQSPKYLFRKEGQNVTLSCEQNLNHDAMYWYRQDPGQGLRLIYYSQIVNDFQKGDIAEGYSVSREKKESFPLTVTSAQKNPTAFYLCASSPPPGSGVLNEQFFGPGTRLTVL.

This clonotype was recorded a few times. The chain carries TRBV18 and TRBJ2-3; 10 bases agree with TRBD2. The length of the CDR3 is 17 residues. Germline V lookup: CDR1 KGHSH, CDR2 LQKENI. After removal of 1 base from V and 6 bases from J, the junction contained 10 bases not matched to a gene. CDR3 sequence reads: CASSPRVPSGSIDTQYF. CDR3 coding DNA: TGTGCCAGCTCACCACGGGTCCCTAGCGGGAGTATTGATACGCAGTATTTT.

The V gene is TRBV20-1, the J gene TRBJ2-7, with 7 positions matching TRBD1. J was trimmed by 1 base and V by 5 bases; bases with no gene match: 5. This CDR3 has 13 residues. Germline CDR1 and CDR2: DFQATT and SNEGSKA (reference sequence). Here the CDR3 reads CSAVGQESYEQYF. The CDR3 nucleotides are TGCAGTGCTGTAGGACAGGAATCCTACGAGCAGTACTTC.

The sample holds a few counts of this clonotype. The chain combines TRBV7-6 with TRBJ2-7, with 9 bases fitting TRBD2. Trimming cost V 5 bases and J 2 bases; bases outside gene matches: 10. Germline CDR1 SGHVS, CDR2 FNYEAQ. The CDR3 is 16 amino acids. The CDR3 loop is CASSRESGRKTYEQYF. The CDR3 nucleotides are TGTGCCAGCAGCCGAGAAAGCGGGAGGAAAACCTACGAGCAGTACTTC.

This clonotype has at least ten counts. This rearrangement joins TRBV6-5 to TRBJ2-7; 9 positions match TRBD1. In germline, CDR1 is MNHEY, CDR2 SVGAGI. The CDR3 has 16 residues. The trim removed 2 bases at V and 1 base at J, leaving 6 bases unmatched. The CDR3 DNA is TGTGCCAGCAGTTACGCTCCGGGACAGGGATCCTACGAGCAGTACTTC. Residues: CASSYAPGQGSYEQYF.